This T cell receptor (beta chain) comes out of a study of Tregs in tolerant kidney transplant recipients. In germline, CDR1 is SGHVS, CDR2 FNYEAQ. The V end lost 1 base, the J end lost 3 bases, and 9 bases lay between the germline ends. CDR3 size: 15 residues. Assay: immunoSEQ multiplex PCR; the TCRdb copy retains only in-frame clones and omits some. The sample contains some 14,000 clones, around nine tenths of which appear only once. The source is a human donor in good health. The V call is TRBV7-6, the J call TRBJ1-4, with no clear D. Sequenced sample: CD8+ T cells from blood. The CDR3 reads CASSLEARANEKLFF. The CDR3 nucleotides read TGTGCCAGCAGCTTAGAGGCGAGGGCTAATGAAAAACTGTTTTTT.